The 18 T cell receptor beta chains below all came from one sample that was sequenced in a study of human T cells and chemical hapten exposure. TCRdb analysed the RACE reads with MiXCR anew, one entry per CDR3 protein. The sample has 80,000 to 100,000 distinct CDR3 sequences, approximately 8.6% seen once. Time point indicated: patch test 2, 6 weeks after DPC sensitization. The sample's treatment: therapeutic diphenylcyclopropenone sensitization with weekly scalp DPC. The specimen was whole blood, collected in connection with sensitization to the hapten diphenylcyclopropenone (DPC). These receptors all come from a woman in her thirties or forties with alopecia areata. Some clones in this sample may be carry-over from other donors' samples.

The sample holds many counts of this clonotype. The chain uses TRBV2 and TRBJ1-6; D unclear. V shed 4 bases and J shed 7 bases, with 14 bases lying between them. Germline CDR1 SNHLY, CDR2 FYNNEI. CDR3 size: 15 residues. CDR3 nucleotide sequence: TGTGCCAGCAGTGGTTTGGGGTTAGGGAATTCACCCCTCCACTTT. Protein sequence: CASSGLGLGNSPLHF.

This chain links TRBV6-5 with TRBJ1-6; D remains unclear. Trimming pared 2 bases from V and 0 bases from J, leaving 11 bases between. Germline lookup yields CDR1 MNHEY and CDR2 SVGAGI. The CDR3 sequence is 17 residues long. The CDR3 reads CASSYNDPGSYNSPLHF. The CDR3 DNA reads TGTGCCAGCAGTTACAATGACCCGGGCTCCTATAATTCACCCCTCCACTTT.

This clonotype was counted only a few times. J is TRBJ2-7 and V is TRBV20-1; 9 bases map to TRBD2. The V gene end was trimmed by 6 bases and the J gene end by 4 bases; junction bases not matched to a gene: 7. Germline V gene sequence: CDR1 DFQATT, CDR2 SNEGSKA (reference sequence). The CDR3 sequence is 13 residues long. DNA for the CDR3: TGCAGTGCCATCATTACTAGCGGGTACGAGCAGTACTTC. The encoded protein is CSAIITSGYEQYF.

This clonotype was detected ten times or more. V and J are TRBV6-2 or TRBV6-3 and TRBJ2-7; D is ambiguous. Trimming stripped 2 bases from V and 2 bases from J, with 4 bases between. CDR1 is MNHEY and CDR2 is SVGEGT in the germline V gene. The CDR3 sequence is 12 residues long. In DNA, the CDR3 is TGTGCCAGCAGTTACGAGCCCTACGAGCAGTACTTC. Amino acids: CASSYEPYEQYF.

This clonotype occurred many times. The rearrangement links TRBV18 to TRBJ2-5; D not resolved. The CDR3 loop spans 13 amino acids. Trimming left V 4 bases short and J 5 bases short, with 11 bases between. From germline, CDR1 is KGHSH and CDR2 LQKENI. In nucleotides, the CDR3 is TGTGCCAGCTCACTAGCCCACTCGGAGACCCAGTACTTC. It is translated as CASSLAHSETQYF.

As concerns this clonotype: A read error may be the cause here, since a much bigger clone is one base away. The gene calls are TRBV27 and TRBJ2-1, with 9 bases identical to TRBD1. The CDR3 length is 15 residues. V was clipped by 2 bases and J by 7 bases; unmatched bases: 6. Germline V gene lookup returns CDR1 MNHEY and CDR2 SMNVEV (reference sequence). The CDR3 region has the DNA TGTGCCAGCAGTTTAGTGGGACAGGGCCTGAATGAGCAGTTCTTC. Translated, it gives CASSLVGQGLNEQFF.

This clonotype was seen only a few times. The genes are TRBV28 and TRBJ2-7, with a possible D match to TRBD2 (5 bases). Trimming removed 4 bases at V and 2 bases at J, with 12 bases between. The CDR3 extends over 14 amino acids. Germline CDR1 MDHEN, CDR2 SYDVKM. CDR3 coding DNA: TGTGCCAGCAGTTGGTCTAGCAGTCCCTACGAGCAGTACTTC. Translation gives CASSWSSSPYEQYF.

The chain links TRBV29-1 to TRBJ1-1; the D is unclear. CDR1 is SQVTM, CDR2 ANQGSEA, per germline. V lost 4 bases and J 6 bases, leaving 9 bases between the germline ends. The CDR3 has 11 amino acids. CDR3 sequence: CSVAPTPEAFF. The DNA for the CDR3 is TGCAGCGTTGCCCCAACACCTGAAGCTTTCTTT.

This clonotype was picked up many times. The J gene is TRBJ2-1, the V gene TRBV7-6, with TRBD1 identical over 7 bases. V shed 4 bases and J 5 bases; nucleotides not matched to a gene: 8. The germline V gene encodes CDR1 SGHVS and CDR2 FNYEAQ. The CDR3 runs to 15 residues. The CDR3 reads CASSYGTATNNEQFF. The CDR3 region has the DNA TGTGCCAGCAGCTACGGGACAGCTACCAACAATGAGCAGTTCTTC. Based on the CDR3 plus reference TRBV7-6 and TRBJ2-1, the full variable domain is GAGVSQSPRYKVTKRGQDVALRCDPISGHVSLYWYRQALGQGPEFLTYFNYEAQQDKSGLPNDRFSAERPEGSISTLTIQRTEQRDSAMYRCASSYGTATNNEQFFGPGTRLTVL.

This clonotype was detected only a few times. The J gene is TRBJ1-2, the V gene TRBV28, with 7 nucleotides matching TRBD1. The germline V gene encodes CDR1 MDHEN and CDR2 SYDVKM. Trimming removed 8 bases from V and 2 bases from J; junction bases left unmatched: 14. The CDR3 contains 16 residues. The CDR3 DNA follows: TGTGCCAGCGACGAAGGGGGCACAGGGCTCAACTATGGCTACACCTTC. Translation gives CASDEGGTGLNYGYTF.

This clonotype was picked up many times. Written as DNA, the CDR3 is TGTGCCAGCAGTTACTGGCCAGGGGGGAAAAACATTCAGTACTTC. This codes for CASSYWPGGKNIQYF. The rearrangement joins TRBV6-6 to TRBJ2-4, with TRBD1 as a possible D gene (7 bases). This CDR3 comprises 15 residues. In germline, CDR1 is MNHNY, CDR2 SVGAGI (reference sequence). V was shortened by 1 base and J by 4 bases, with 11 bases between the two germline ends.

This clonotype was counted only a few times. CDR3 region: CASGPGLRDNEQFF. The CDR3 DNA reads as TGTGCCAGCGGTCCGGGACTAAGGGACAATGAGCAGTTCTTC. The chain employs TRBV3-1 and TRBJ2-1; 7 nucleotides align to TRBD2. Trimming took 8 bases from V and 5 from J; bases not matched to a gene: 9. The CDR3 is 14 amino acids. Germline V gives CDR1 LGHDT, CDR2 YNNKEL (reference sequence).

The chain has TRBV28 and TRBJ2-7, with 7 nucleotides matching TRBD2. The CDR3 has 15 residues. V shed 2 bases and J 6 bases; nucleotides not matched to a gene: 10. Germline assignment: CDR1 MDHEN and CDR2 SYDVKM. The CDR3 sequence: CASSLGPLLAAEQYF. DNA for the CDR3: TGTGCCAGCAGTTTAGGCCCCCTGCTAGCGGCCGAGCAGTACTTC.

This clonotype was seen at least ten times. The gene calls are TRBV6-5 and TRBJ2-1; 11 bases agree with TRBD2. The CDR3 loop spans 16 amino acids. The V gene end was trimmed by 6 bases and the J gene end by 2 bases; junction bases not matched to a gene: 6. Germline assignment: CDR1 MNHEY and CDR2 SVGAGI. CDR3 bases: TGTGCCAGCAGGCGGACTAGCGGGTCACCCTACAATGAGCAGTTCTTC. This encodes CASRRTSGSPYNEQFF.

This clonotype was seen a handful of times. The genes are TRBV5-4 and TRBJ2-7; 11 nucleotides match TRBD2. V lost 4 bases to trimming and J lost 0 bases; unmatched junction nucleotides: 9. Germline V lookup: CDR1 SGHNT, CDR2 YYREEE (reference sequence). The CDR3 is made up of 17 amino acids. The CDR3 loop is CASSSGTSGGSSYEQYF. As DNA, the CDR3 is TGTGCCAGCAGCAGCGGGACTAGCGGAGGGAGCTCCTACGAGCAGTACTTC.

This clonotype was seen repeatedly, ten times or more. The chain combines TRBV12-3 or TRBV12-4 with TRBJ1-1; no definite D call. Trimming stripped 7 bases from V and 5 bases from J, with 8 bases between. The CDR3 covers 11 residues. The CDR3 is CASTLGTEAFF. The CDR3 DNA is TGTGCCAGCACCTTGGGGACTGAAGCTTTCTTT.

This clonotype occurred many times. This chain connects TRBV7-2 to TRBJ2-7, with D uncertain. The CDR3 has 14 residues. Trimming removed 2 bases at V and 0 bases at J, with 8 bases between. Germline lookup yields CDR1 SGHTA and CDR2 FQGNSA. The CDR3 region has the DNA TGTGCCAGCAGCTTACAGCATAGCTCCTACGAGCAGTACTTC. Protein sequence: CASSLQHSSYEQYF.

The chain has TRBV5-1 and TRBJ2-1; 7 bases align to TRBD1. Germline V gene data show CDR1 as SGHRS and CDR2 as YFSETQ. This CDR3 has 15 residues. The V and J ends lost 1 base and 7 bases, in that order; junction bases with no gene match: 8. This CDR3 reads CASSLFRGQRNEQFF. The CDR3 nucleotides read TGCGCCAGCAGCTTGTTTAGGGGGCAAAGGAATGAGCAGTTCTTC.